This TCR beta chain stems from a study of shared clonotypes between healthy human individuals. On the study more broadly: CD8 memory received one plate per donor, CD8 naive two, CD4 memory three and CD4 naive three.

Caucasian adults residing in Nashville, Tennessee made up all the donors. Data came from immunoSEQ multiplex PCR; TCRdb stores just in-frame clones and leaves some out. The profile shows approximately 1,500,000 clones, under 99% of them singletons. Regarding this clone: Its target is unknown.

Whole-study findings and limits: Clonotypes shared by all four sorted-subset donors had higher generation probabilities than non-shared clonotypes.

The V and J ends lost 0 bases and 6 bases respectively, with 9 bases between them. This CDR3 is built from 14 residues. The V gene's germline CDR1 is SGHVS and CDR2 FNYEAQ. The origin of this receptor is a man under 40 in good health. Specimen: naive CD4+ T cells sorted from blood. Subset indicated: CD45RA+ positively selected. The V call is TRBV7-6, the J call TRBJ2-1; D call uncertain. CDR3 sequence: CASSLARGRNEQFF. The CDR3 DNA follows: TGTGCCAGCAGCTTAGCTCGCGGACGCAATGAGCAGTTCTTC.